These 13 T cell receptor beta chains originate from one sample sequenced in a study of blood T cell repertoires in COVID-19. The data were produced by immunoSEQ multiplex PCR, yet TCRdb's version contains in-frame clones alone and is incomplete. The data hold roughly 200,000 clones, with roughly 80% observed a single time. Source material: peripheral blood. The receptors were gathered from a woman between 35 and 50 years old with COVID-19, enrolled during active disease.

The genes are TRBV5-1 and TRBJ1-1; 11 nucleotides match TRBD1. There are 15 residues in the CDR3. V lost 5 bases, J lost 5 bases, and 8 bases stayed unmatched. Germline loops: CDR1 SGHRS, CDR2 YFSETQ. CDR3 sequence (DNA): TGCGCCAGCAGTCTCATTGGGACAGGGGGAACTGAAGCTTTCTTT. Protein product: CASSLIGTGGTEAFF.

V and J are TRBV14 and TRBJ2-7; TRBD2 is a possible D gene (5 bases). Germline V gene lookup returns CDR1 SGHDN and CDR2 FVKESK. With 1 base removed from V and 7 bases from J, the gap between germline ends came to 8 bases. This CDR3 comprises 12 residues. CDR3 nucleotide sequence: TGTGCCAGCAGCCAAGTACGGGGAGAGCAGTACTTC. Translated: CASSQVRGEQYF.

J is TRBJ2-3 and V is TRBV5-8; possibly TRBD1 for D (5 bases). The ends were cut back, 2 bases at V and 1 base at J, with 14 bases in the middle. CDR1 SGHTS and CDR2 YDEGEE come from the germline V gene. The CDR3 spans 16 residues. The CDR3 here is CASSLPLDSGTDTQYF. For the CDR3, the DNA is TGTGCCAGCAGCTTACCCCTAGACAGCGGCACAGATACGCAGTATTTT.

This chain links TRBV5-5 with TRBJ1-2; a weak D match, TRBD1 (5 bases). Germline V lookup: CDR1 SGHKS, CDR2 YYEKEE (reference sequence). This CDR3 is 14 amino acids long. Trimming took 2 bases from V and 7 from J, leaving 15 bases between them. The CDR3 protein is CASSFDWGGGGYTF. CDR3 sequence (DNA): TGTGCCAGCAGCTTTGATTGGGGGGGAGGTGGCTACACCTTC. Variable domain in full (rest from reference TRBV5-5 and TRBJ1-2): DAGVTQSPTHLIKTRGQQVTLRCSPISGHKSVSWYQQVLGQGPQFIFQYYEKEERGRGNFPDRFSARQFPNYSSELNVNALLLGDSALYLCASSFDWGGGGYTFGSGTRLTVV.

The chain uses TRBV6-1 and TRBJ1-3; a weak D match, TRBD1 (6 bases). This CDR3 comprises 16 residues. Germline V gene sequence: CDR1 MNHNS, CDR2 SASEGT. The V gene lost 0 bases and the J gene lost 1 base, with 10 bases spanning the gap. Here the CDR3 reads CASSEAHRASGNTIYF. The CDR3 DNA follows: TGTGCCAGCAGTGAAGCGCACAGGGCATCTGGAAACACCATATATTTT.

The chain joins TRBV4-2 to TRBJ1-2; a weak D match, TRBD1 (5 bases). This CDR3 is 15 amino acids long. The ends were cut back, 0 bases at V and 3 bases at J, with 11 bases in the middle. Germline V gene lookup returns CDR1 LGHNA and CDR2 YNFKEQ. The CDR3 sequence is CASSQDKGVYYGYTF. The CDR3 bases are TGTGCCAGCAGCCAAGATAAAGGGGTCTACTATGGCTACACCTTC.

The genes are TRBV9 and TRBJ2-7, with 8 bases lining up with TRBD1. Trimming took 2 bases from V and 6 from J; bases not matched to a gene: 10. Germline CDR1 is SGDLS and CDR2 is YYNGEE. The CDR3 length is 15 residues. CDR3: CASSVSQGARSEQYF. Written as DNA, the CDR3 is TGTGCCAGCAGCGTTTCCCAGGGGGCTAGATCCGAGCAGTACTTC.

This clone has just one count. The chain joins TRBV19 to TRBJ1-1; tentatively, D is TRBD1 (6 bases). The ends were cut back, 5 bases at V and 4 bases at J, with 14 bases in the middle. Germline V gene sequence: CDR1 LNHDA, CDR2 SQIVND (reference sequence). This CDR3 is built from 14 residues. CDR3 sequence: CASSPGGGGTEAFF. The CDR3 nucleotides read TGTGCCAGTAGTCCGGGGGGCGGGGGCACTGAAGCTTTCTTT.

The rearrangement links TRBV28 to TRBJ1-3; 9 nucleotides line up with TRBD1. The CDR3 length is 16 residues. The ends lost 7 bases at V and 1 base at J; junction bases unmatched: 8. The germline gives CDR1 MDHEN, CDR2 SYDVKM. This CDR3 reads CASTIGGQGSGNTIYF. Here the CDR3 DNA reads TGTGCCAGCACCATAGGGGGACAGGGATCTGGAAACACCATATATTTT. Complete variable domain (other parts from reference TRBV28 and TRBJ1-3): DVKVTQSSRYLVKRTGEKVFLECVQDMDHENMFWYRQDPGLGLRLIYFSYDVKMKEKGDIPEGYSVSREKKERFSLILESASTNQTSMYLCASTIGGQGSGNTIYFGEGSWLTVV.

V is TRBV5-1 and J is TRBJ2-5; 9 bases line up with TRBD2. CDR1 and CDR2 (germline): SGHRS, YFSETQ. V was clipped by 4 bases and J by 7 bases; unmatched bases: 11. The CDR3 contains 15 residues. The CDR3 coding sequence is TGCGCCAGCAGCGACGGGACTAGCTTGTACGGGACCCAGTACTTC. It is translated as CASSDGTSLYGTQYF.

This CDR3 is CASSLAGRGEQYF. The CDR3 DNA is TGTGCCAGCAGCTTAGCGGGCAGGGGCGAGCAGTACTTC. The chain joins TRBV7-9 to TRBJ2-7; the D gene is possibly TRBD1 (6 bases). The CDR3 is made up of 13 amino acids. Trimming removed 0 bases from V and 6 bases from J, with 9 bases in between. CDR1 is SEHNR and CDR2 is FQNEAQ in the germline V gene (reference sequence).

The chain is built from TRBV2 and TRBJ2-7; 7 bases line up with TRBD1. J lost 1 base, V lost 6 bases, and 6 bases had no gene match. There are 14 residues in the CDR3. CDR1 SNHLY and CDR2 FYNNEI come from the germline V gene. CDR3 bases: TGTGCCAGCAGACTAAGGGGACAGTCCTACGAGCAGTACTTC. Its translation is CASRLRGQSYEQYF.

The chain is built from TRBV6-5 and TRBJ2-5; 9 bases are shared with TRBD2. The CDR3 consists of 15 residues. V gave up 7 bases and J gave up 4 bases; unmatched junction bases: 10. Germline V lookup: CDR1 MNHEY, CDR2 SVGAGI. The DNA of the CDR3 is TGTGCCAGCACCGAGGGTCTAGCGGGGACAGAGACCCAGTACTTC. Its translation: CASTEGLAGTETQYF.